This TCR beta chain was recovered during a study of T cells after yellow fever vaccination. Study-wide points: Overlap between CD4 and CD8 compartments was detected for a small share of clonotypes.

Trimming removed 1 base from V and 3 bases from J; junction bases left unmatched: 7. The CDR3 totals 15 residues. Germline CDR1 SGHRS, CDR2 YFSETQ. Comment on this clonotype: What it recognizes is unknown.

UMIs and a universal primer site were added when TCR cDNA was made by 5'RACE template switching. Each CDR3 protein gets one entry after TCRdb re-called the 5' RACE reads with MiXCR. The top ten hold around 3.2% of the sample, which has some 340,000 distinct CDR3 sequences, around 11% seen once. Source: CD4+ T cells sorted from PBMCs, taken 45 days after the yellow fever booster vaccination. The clonotype comes from a man in his late teens or twenties who received the YFV17D yellow fever vaccine. The V gene is TRBV5-1, the J gene TRBJ2-7; TRBD1 aligns across 7 bases. DNA for the CDR3: TGCGCCAGCAGCTTGCCTGGGACAGCGTACTACGAGCAGTACTTC. Its protein product is CASSLPGTAYYEQYF.